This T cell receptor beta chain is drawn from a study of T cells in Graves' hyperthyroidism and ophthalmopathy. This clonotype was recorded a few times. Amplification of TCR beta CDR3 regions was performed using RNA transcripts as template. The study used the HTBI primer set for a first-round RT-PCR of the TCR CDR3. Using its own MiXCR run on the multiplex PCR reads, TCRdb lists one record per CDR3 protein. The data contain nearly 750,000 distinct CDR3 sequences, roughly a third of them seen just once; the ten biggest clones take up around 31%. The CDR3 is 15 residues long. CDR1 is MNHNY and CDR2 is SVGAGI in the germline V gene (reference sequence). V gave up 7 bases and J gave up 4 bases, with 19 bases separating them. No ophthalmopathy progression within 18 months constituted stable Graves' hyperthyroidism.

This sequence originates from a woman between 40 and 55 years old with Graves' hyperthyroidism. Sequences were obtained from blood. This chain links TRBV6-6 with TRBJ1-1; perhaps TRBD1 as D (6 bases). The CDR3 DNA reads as TGTGCCAGCAAGGAGGAGGGGACATCAATCACTGAAGCTTTCTTT. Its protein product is CASKEEGTSITEAFF.